These T cell receptor beta chains were read from a single sample in a study of cytomegalovirus exposure and HLA in healthy donors. Here immunoSEQ multiplex PCR was the method, and the copy in TCRdb shows in-frame clones only, minus some. The sample has 90,000 or so clones; approximately 96% are singletons. Material for sequencing was PBMCs. These receptors all come from a man between 18 and 35 years old in good health and CMV-seronegative. CDR3s include the opening cysteine and the closing phenylalanine or tryptophan. A D gene is named only where the DNA matches it firmly. For some rows the clone size is stated as once, few or many, or as a class when expanded; others skip it.

D: TRBD1
V: TRBV27
size: -
J: TRBJ1-1
DNA: TGTGCCAGCAGTTCGGGGACAGTCAACACTGAAGCTTTCTTT
CDR3: CASSSGTVNTEAFF

D: TRBD1
V: TRBV5-4
size: -
J: TRBJ1-1
DNA: TGTGCCAGCAGCTTGGGACAGGGTGAGATCACTGAAGCTTTCTTT
CDR3: CASSLGQGEITEAFF

D: -
V: TRBV18
size: -
J: TRBJ2-3
DNA: TGTGCCAGCTCACCGGCTTACGGGGCAGATACGCAGTATTTT
CDR3: CASSPAYGADTQYF

D: TRBD2
V: TRBV6-4
size: -
J: TRBJ2-5
DNA: TGTGCCAGCAGAAGGGGGACTAGCGCGCGGGGAAGGAAGACCCAGTACTTC
CDR3: CASRRGTSARGRKTQYF

D: TRBD2
V: TRBV5-5
size: -
J: TRBJ2-2
DNA: TGTGCCAGCAGCTCATCCCCCGGCGGGAGGGACGGGGAGCTGTTTTTT
CDR3: CASSSSPGGRDGELFF

D: TRBD1
V: TRBV19
size: -
J: TRBJ1-2
DNA: TGTGCCAGTAGTATGAGACAGGGAGTGTTTGGCTACACCTTC
CDR3: CASSMRQGVFGYTF

D: -
V: TRBV7-9
size: -
J: TRBJ2-1
DNA: TGTGCCAGCAGCTTCGGCGGCTTATGGGACAATGAGCAGTTCTTC
CDR3: CASSFGGLWDNEQFF

D: TRBD1
V: TRBV7-2
size: -
J: TRBJ2-5
DNA: TGTGCCAGCAGCCTAAACAGGGGAACCCAGTACTTC
CDR3: CASSLNRGTQYF

D: TRBD1
V: TRBV5-6
size: -
J: TRBJ2-1
DNA: TGTGCCAGCAGCTACCCAGGGGACAGCTCCTACAATGAGCAGTTCTTC
CDR3: CASSYPGDSSYNEQFF

D: TRBD2
V: TRBV5-1
size: -
J: TRBJ2-5
DNA: TGCGCCAGCAGCTGGCCTAGCGGGGCCCAAGAGACCCAGTACTTC
CDR3: CASSWPSGAQETQYF

D: TRBD2
V: TRBV7-9
size: -
J: TRBJ2-3
DNA: TGTGCCAGCAGGCGCACCGGGACTAGCGGCACAGATACGCAGTATTTT
CDR3: CASRRTGTSGTDTQYF

D: TRBD1
V: TRBV5-1
size: -
J: TRBJ1-2
DNA: TGCGCCAGCAGCACCCAGCAGGGGGCGAATTTTGGCTACACCTTC
CDR3: CASSTQQGANFGYTF

D: -
V: TRBV7-3
size: once
J: TRBJ1-4
DNA: TGTGCCAGCAGCAAAAACGGGGGGCTTGATGAAAAACTGTTTTTT
CDR3: CASSKNGGLDEKLFF

D: -
V: TRBV12-5
size: -
J: TRBJ1-2
DNA: TGTGCTAGTGGGCTTAACAGGGAGGGAGGCTACACCTTC
CDR3: CASGLNREGGYTF

D: TRBD1
V: TRBV5-4
size: -
J: TRBJ2-1
DNA: TGTGCCAGCAGCTCCACCGGGACAGGGGGTAATGAGCAGTTCTTC
CDR3: CASSSTGTGGNEQFF

D: TRBD2
V: TRBV5-5
size: -
J: TRBJ2-7
DNA: TGTGCCAGCACCCCCACTAGCGGGGGTACCTACGAGCAGTACTTC
CDR3: CASTPTSGGTYEQYF

D: TRBD2
V: TRBV5-4
size: -
J: TRBJ2-4
DNA: TGTGCCAGCAGTTCGAAGCGGGAGGGCCGAGCGGACATTCAGTACTTC
CDR3: CASSSKREGRADIQYF

D: TRBD2
V: TRBV30
size: -
J: TRBJ2-2
DNA: TGTGCCTGGACGACTAGCGGGCCCGGGGAGCTGTTTTTT
CDR3: CAWTTSGPGELFF

D: -
V: TRBV7-2
size: once
J: TRBJ1-1
DNA: TGTGCCAGCAGCTTAGGAGGGGGCACTGAAGCTTTCTTT
CDR3: CASSLGGGTEAFF

D: -
V: TRBV5-1
size: -
J: TRBJ1-1
DNA: TGCGCCAGCAGCTTGGGTGACTGGAACACTGAAGCTTTCTTT
CDR3: CASSLGDWNTEAFF

D: -
V: TRBV7-9
size: -
J: TRBJ1-5
DNA: TGTGCCAGCAGCTTCACAGGGCCCAATCAGCCCCAGCATTTT
CDR3: CASSFTGPNQPQHF

D: TRBD2
V: TRBV18
size: -
J: TRBJ2-3
DNA: TGTGCCAGCTCACCATGGGGACTAGCGTCGGATACGCAGTATTTT
CDR3: CASSPWGLASDTQYF

D: -
V: TRBV6-4
size: -
J: TRBJ2-2
DNA: TGTGCCAGCAGGACAAATCGGGGCACCGGGGAGCTGTTTTTT
CDR3: CASRTNRGTGELFF

D: TRBD1
V: TRBV7-3
size: -
J: TRBJ1-5
DNA: TGTGCCAGCAGACGACAGGGGAGTAGCAATCAGCCCCAGCATTTT
CDR3: CASRRQGSSNQPQHF

D: TRBD1
V: TRBV6-7
size: -
J: TRBJ2-2
DNA: TGTGCCAGCCTGGGGGACAGGGGAGCCGGGGAGCTGTTTTTT
CDR3: CASLGDRGAGELFF

D: -
V: TRBV7-9
size: -
J: TRBJ2-3
DNA: TGTGCCAGCAGCTTAGTAACGGCGTATTTGGCGGCTAGCACAGATACGCAGTATTTT
CDR3: CASSLVTAYLAASTDTQYF

D: -
V: TRBV19
size: -
J: TRBJ1-5
DNA: TGTGCCAGTAGTGATGCGGGGGCGGGCAATCAGCCCCAGCATTTT
CDR3: CASSDAGAGNQPQHF

D: TRBD1
V: TRBV9
size: once
J: TRBJ1-5
DNA: TGTGCCAGCAGCGGTGACAGGGTGAATCAGCCCCAGCATTTT
CDR3: CASSGDRVNQPQHF

D: TRBD2
V: TRBV28
size: -
J: TRBJ2-3
DNA: TGTGCCAGCTCGTCCGGTTTATCGGGACTAGCACATGATACGCAGTATTTT
CDR3: CASSSGLSGLAHDTQYF

D: TRBD1
V: TRBV14
size: -
J: TRBJ2-7
DNA: TGTGCCAGCAGCCAAGATGGACAGGGGCCCTCCTACGAGCAGTACTTC
CDR3: CASSQDGQGPSYEQYF

D: -
V: TRBV30
size: -
J: TRBJ1-2
DNA: TGTGCCTGGACTGGGGGCGCATCCTTTTATGGCTACACCTTC
CDR3: CAWTGGASFYGYTF

D: -
V: TRBV10-3
size: -
J: TRBJ2-6
DNA: TGTGCCATCAGTGACCCTTCACAGGGTTGGGTCTTGGCTGGGGCCAACGTCCTGACTTTC
CDR3: CAISDPSQGWVLAGANVLTF

D: TRBD2
V: TRBV20-1
size: -
J: TRBJ2-7
DNA: TGCAGTGCTAGTACTAGCGGGACGGGGTACTTC
CDR3: CSASTSGTGYF

D: -
V: TRBV7-3
size: -
J: TRBJ2-2
DNA: TGTGCCAGCAGCCCCGCCAGGGCGAACACCGGGGAGCTGTTTTTT
CDR3: CASSPARANTGELFF

D: TRBD1
V: TRBV19
size: -
J: TRBJ1-4
DNA: TGTGCCAGTAGCAAGGACAGGATTAATGAAAAACTGTTTTTT
CDR3: CASSKDRINEKLFF

D: TRBD2
V: TRBV19
size: -
J: TRBJ2-3
DNA: TGTGCCAGTAGTATCGGAATAGCGGGGCAGTATTTT
CDR3: CASSIGIAGQYF

D: -
V: TRBV25-1
size: once
J: TRBJ2-1
DNA: TGTGCCAGCAGTGACCGGGACTGGCCCTTTCGGGAGCAGTTCTTC
CDR3: CASSDRDWPFREQFF

D: TRBD1
V: TRBV5-1
size: -
J: TRBJ2-4
DNA: TGCGCCAGCAGCTGGACAGGGGTGGACAAAAACATTCAGTACTTC
CDR3: CASSWTGVDKNIQYF

D: TRBD1
V: TRBV12-5
size: -
J: TRBJ1-4
DNA: TGTGCTAGTGGTTCAGACAGGGGGCATGAAAAACTGTTTTTT
CDR3: CASGSDRGHEKLFF

D: -
V: TRBV2
size: -
J: TRBJ2-2
DNA: TGTGCCGGCGACAGGGAGGTGCGCGGGGAGCTGTTTTTT
CDR3: CAGDREVRGELFF

D: -
V: TRBV6-5
size: -
J: TRBJ2-2
DNA: TGTGCCAGCACCCTGGGACAGAGCGGGACCGGGGAGCTGTTTTTT
CDR3: CASTLGQSGTGELFF

D: TRBD1
V: TRBV18
size: -
J: TRBJ1-1
DNA: TGTGCCAGCTCACCGTACAGGGGGCTCGGCACTGAAGCTTTCTTT
CDR3: CASSPYRGLGTEAFF

D: -
V: TRBV5-1
size: -
J: TRBJ2-3
DNA: TGCGCCAGCAGCTTGTCGCAGGGGGGCCCAGATACGCAGTATTTT
CDR3: CASSLSQGGPDTQYF

D: -
V: TRBV5-6
size: -
J: TRBJ1-5
DNA: TGTGCCAGCAGTCTTATATATAGCAATCAGCCCCAGCATTTT
CDR3: CASSLIYSNQPQHF

D: -
V: TRBV6-1
size: medium-sized
J: TRBJ1-5
DNA: TGTGCCAGCAGTGAACAGGCGGGGGGTGGTCAGCCCCAGCATTTT
CDR3: CASSEQAGGGQPQHF

D: -
V: TRBV9
size: -
J: TRBJ2-7
DNA: TGTGCCAGCAGCGGAGGACAGTCTTCTTACGAGCAGTACTTC
CDR3: CASSGGQSSYEQYF

D: TRBD1
V: TRBV6-6
size: -
J: TRBJ1-2
DNA: TGTGCCAGCAGTCCGACAGGGAACTATGGCTACACCTTC
CDR3: CASSPTGNYGYTF